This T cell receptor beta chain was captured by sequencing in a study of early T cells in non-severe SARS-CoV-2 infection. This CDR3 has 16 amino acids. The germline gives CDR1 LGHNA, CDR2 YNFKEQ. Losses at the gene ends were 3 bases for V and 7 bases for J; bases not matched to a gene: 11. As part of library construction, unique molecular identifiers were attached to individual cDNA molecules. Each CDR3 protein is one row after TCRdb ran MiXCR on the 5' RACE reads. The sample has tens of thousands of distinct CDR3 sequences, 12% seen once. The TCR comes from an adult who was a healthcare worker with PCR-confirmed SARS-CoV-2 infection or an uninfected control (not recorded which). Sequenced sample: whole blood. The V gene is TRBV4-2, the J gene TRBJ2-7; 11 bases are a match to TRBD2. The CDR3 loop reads CASSQIQGTSGPEQYF. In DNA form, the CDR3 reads TGTGCCAGCAGCCAGATCCAGGGGACTAGCGGACCAGAGCAGTACTTC.